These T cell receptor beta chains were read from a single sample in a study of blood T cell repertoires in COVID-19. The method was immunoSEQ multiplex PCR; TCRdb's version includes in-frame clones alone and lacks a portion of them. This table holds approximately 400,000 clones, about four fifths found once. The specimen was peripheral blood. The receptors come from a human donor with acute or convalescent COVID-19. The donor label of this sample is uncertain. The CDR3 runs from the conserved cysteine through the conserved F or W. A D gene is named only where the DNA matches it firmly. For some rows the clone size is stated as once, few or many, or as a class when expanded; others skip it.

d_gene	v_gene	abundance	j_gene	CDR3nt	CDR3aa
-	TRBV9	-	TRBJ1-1	TGTGCCAGCAGCCCGTATTCTGGCAGGGTGAACACTGAAGCTTTCTTT	CASSPYSGRVNTEAFF
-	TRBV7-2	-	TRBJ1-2	TGTGCCAGCAGCTTAATAGGAGGGCAGGGAATTTTCTATGGCTACACCTTC	CASSLIGGQGIFYGYTF
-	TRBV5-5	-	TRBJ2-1	TGTGCCAGCAGCTCAGGGGACCTCTACAATGAGCAGTTCTTC	CASSSGDLYNEQFF
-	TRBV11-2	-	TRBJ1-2	TGTGCCAGCAGCTTCCTCCCGACGGGGAATGGCTACACCTTC	CASSFLPTGNGYTF
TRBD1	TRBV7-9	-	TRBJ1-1	TGTGCCAGCAGCTTAGGACAGGGCGGGTCTGAAGCTTTCTTT	CASSLGQGGSEAFF
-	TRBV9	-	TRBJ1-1	TGTGCCAGCAGCGTAGTATCGGCCTCGGGGGAAGCTTTCTTT	CASSVVSASGEAFF
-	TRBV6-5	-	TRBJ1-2	TGTGCCAGCAGTCCCCAGGGTGAGGATGGCTACACCTTC	CASSPQGEDGYTF
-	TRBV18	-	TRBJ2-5	TGTGCCAGCTCACCACCCGCGGGAGAGACCCAGTACTTC	CASSPPAGETQYF
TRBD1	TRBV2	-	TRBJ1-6	TGTGCCAGCAGTGATCAGGGGGCGCGGGGGTCACCCCTCCACTTT	CASSDQGARGSPLHF
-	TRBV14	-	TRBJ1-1	TGTGCCAGCAGCAACGCAGGGGTCACTGAAGCTTTCTTT	CASSNAGVTEAFF
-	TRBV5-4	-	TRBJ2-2	TGTGCCAGCAGCTCACAGGGCCCCGGGGAGCTGTTTTTT	CASSSQGPGELFF
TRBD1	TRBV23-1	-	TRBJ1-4	TGCGCCAGCACTCTAGAAGGGACAGGGGGCGCGGGTAATGAAAAACTGTTTTTT	CASTLEGTGGAGNEKLFF
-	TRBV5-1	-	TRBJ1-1	TGCGCCAGCAGCTTGGCAGTGAACACTGAAGCTTTCTTT	CASSLAVNTEAFF
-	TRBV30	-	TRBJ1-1	TGTGCCTGGAATCAGGGGCTCCTCGCTTTCTTT	CAWNQGLLAFF
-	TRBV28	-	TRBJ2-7	TGTGCCAGCAGTTTCGCGGGATCGGTGTACGAGCAGTACTTC	CASSFAGSVYEQYF
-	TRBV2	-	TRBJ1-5	TGTGCCAGCAGTGATCAGGGGTATCGGCCCCAGCATTTT	CASSDQGYRPQHF
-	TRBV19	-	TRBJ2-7	TGTGCCAGTAGTATCGCCCCAGGCCCCCCCTACGAGCAGTACTTC	CASSIAPGPPYEQYF
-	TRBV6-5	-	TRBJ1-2	TGTGCCAGCAGCCTGGACAATTTTTATGTTGGCTACACCTTC	CASSLDNFYVGYTF
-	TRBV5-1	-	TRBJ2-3	TGCGCCAGCAGCTTGGTGGGAGAACCCACAGATACGCAGTATTTT	CASSLVGEPTDTQYF
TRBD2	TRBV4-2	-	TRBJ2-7	TGTGCCAGCAGCCTTCTGACTAGCGGGAGTAAAGTGGGAGGGTACGAGCAGTACTTC	CASSLLTSGSKVGGYEQYF
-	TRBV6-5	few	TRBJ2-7	TGTGCCAGCAGTTTGGATCGCTCGGGCTACGAGCAGTACTTC	CASSLDRSGYEQYF
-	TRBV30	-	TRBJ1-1	TGTGCCTGGGCCCGGTTGTCCAGGGTCACTGAAGCTTTCTTT	CAWARLSRVTEAFF
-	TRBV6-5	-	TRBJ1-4	TGTGCCAGCAGTTACAAATACAGTCAAAGAAGGGAAAAACTGTTTTTT	CASSYKYSQRREKLFF
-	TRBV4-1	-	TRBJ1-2	TGCGCCAGCAGTCGCAGTGGAGCGACCCTATATGGCTACACCTTC	CASSRSGATLYGYTF
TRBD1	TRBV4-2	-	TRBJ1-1	TGTGCCAGCAGCCAAGTAGGGACAGGGGGCGCTTCTGAAGCTTTCTTT	CASSQVGTGGASEAFF
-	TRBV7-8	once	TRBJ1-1	TGTGCCAGCAGCGTAACCGGGAACACTGAAGCTTTCTTT	CASSVTGNTEAFF
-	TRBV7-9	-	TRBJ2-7	TGTGCCAGCAGCTTTGAAAGGGGGGGAACCTACGAGCAGTACTTC	CASSFERGGTYEQYF
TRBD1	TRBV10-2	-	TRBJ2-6	TGCGCCAGCAGTGGGGGCAACAGGGGTTCCTCTGGGGCCAACGTCCTGACTTTC	CASSGGNRGSSGANVLTF
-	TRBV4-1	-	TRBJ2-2	TGCGCCAGCAGCCAAGTTCAAGCGGACACCGGGGAGCTGTTTTTT	CASSQVQADTGELFF
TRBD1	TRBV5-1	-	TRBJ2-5	TGCGCCAGCCGGCAGGGGGCGAAAGAGACCCAGTACTTC	CASRQGAKETQYF
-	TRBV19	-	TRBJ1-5	TGTGCCAGTAGTATAGAGGGAGGTTGGAGTCAGCCCCAGCATTTT	CASSIEGGWSQPQHF
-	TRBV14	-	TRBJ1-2	TGTGCCAGCAGCTATGCGTCGGTGCCGTATGGCTACACCTTC	CASSYASVPYGYTF
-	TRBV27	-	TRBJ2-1	TGTGCCAGCGCCCCCCGTCGGCAGGCGCACAATGAGCAGTTCTTC	CASAPRRQAHNEQFF
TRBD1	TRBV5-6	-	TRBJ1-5	TGTGCCAGCAGCGGGACAGGGGCCCCTGATCAGCCCCAGCATTTT	CASSGTGAPDQPQHF
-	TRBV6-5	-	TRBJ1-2	TGTGCCAGCAGTTACGCCAGACAGACTTCTAACTATGGCTACACCTTC	CASSYARQTSNYGYTF
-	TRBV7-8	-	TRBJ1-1	TGTGCCAGCAGCTTAGTGGGGTCGGGGGGCGATGGATCGGCTTTCTTT	CASSLVGSGGDGSAFF
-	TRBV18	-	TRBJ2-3	TGTGCCAGCTCACCAGTCCAGGGGAGAGGCACAGATACGCAGTATTTT	CASSPVQGRGTDTQYF
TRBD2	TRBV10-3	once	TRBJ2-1	TGTGCCATCAGTGCCCACTCGGGACTAGCTAACAATGAGCAGTTCTTC	CAISAHSGLANNEQFF
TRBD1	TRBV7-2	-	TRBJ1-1	TGTGCCAGCAGTCGAGAGGGACAGGGGAAAGCTTTCTTT	CASSREGQGKAFF
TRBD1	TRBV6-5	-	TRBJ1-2	TGTGCCAGCAGCCGGACAGGGAGAAACTATGGCTACACCTTC	CASSRTGRNYGYTF
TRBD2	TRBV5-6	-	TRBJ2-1	TGTGCCAGCAGCTTGGTTTCTAGCGGGGAAAGCTGGTTCTTC	CASSLVSSGESWFF
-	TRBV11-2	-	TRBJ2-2	TGTGCCAGCAACCCCGGGGTCGGGGAGCTGTTTTTT	CASNPGVGELFF
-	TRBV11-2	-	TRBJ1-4	TGTGCCAGCAGCTTAGTTGGCGGATCTAATGAAAAACTGTTTTTT	CASSLVGGSNEKLFF
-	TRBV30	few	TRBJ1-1	TGTGCCTGGAAGGTGCCAGGTTCAACTGAAGCTTTCTTT	CAWKVPGSTEAFF
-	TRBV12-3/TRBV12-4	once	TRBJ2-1	TGTGCCAGCAGCACGTGGGGGGTGCAGTTCTTC	CASSTWGVQFF
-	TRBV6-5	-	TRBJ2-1	TGTGCCAGCAGTTACTCCACCAGGGACAATGAGCAGTTCTTC	CASSYSTRDNEQFF
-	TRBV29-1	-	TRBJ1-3	TGCAGCGTTGACGGCGGTAGGTTCGGGGACACCATATATTTT	CSVDGGRFGDTIYF
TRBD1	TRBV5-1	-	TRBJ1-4	TGCGCCAGCAGCTTGGGCCCCGGGACAGGGGGGGAAAAACTGTTTTTT	CASSLGPGTGGEKLFF
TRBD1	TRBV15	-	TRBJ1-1	TGTGCCATCTCGGGACAGGACTTCACTGAAGCTTTCTTT	CAISGQDFTEAFF
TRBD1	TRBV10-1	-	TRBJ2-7	TGCGCCAGCAGAGGGACAGGGGATGGGCTAGCGTCTCCCTACGAGCAGTACTTC	CASRGTGDGLASPYEQYF
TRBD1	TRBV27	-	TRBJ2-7	TGTGCCAGCAGTTCCACCCGGACAGGGGGTTACGAGCAGTACTTC	CASSSTRTGGYEQYF
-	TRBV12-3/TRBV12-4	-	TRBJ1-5	TGTGCCAGCAGTTTGGGCGGAGGACAGCCCCAGCATTTT	CASSLGGGQPQHF
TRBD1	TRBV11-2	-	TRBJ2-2	TGTGCCAGCAGCTTAGTGACAGGGGGTAGCGGGGAGCTGTTTTTT	CASSLVTGGSGELFF
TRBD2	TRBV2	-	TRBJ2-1	TGTGCCAGCAGTGCGCCGGGACTAGCGCCCTACAATGAGCAGTTCTTC	CASSAPGLAPYNEQFF
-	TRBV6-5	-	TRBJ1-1	TGTGCCTGCACTCGAGGGGGTATTAACACTGAAGCTTTCTTT	CACTRGGINTEAFF
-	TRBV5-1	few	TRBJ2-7	TGCGCCAGCAGCATACTGACTGGCCCTTACGAGCAGTACTTC	CASSILTGPYEQYF
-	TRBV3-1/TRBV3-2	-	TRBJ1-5	TGTGCCAGCAGCCAAGGGGGCTCGGGTCAGCCCCAGCATTTT	CASSQGGSGQPQHF
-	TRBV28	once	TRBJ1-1	TGTGCCAGCCGACCGAGGGTGAACACTGAAGCTTTCTTT	CASRPRVNTEAFF
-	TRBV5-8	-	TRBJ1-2	TGTGCCAGCAGCTTGTGGGGAGCAAACTATGGCTACACCTTC	CASSLWGANYGYTF